The 8 T cell receptor beta chains in this list originate from one sample, sequenced in a study of blood T cells in healthy people across ages. Together with a sample-barcoded 5' primer, a J-beta primer mix was included in a second PCR lasting about 6 to 11 cycles. Using its own MiXCR run on the 5' RACE reads, TCRdb lists one record per CDR3 protein. Of some 1.5 million distinct CDR3 sequences listed, approximately 43% were seen once; the top ten hold 4%. Sequencing was performed on blood. These TCRs come from a woman younger than 30 in good health.

V gene TRBV14 combines with J gene TRBJ2-1; either TRBD1 or TRBD2 may fit D (5 bases each). V lost 4 bases and J 7 bases, leaving 14 bases between the germline ends. CDR1 is SGHDN and CDR2 is FVKESK in the germline V gene. CDR3 length: 14 amino acids. The CDR3 protein is CASSRTGRANEQFF. DNA of the CDR3: TGTGCCAGCAGCCGAACGGGACGGGCTAATGAGCAGTTCTTC.

This chain links TRBV7-2 with TRBJ1-2, with D possibly being TRBD1 (5 bases). V lost 1 base to trimming and J lost 3 bases, with 18 bases between them. CDR1 and CDR2 (germline): SGHTA, FQGNSA. The CDR3 covers 17 residues. The CDR3 DNA is TGTGCCAGCAGCTTAGTCGGGGGTACAGGCGACCACTATGGCTACACCTTC. It is translated as CASSLVGGTGDHYGYTF.

This clonotype showed up just a few times. CDR3 sequence: CASSVVEDSSYEQYF. CDR3 coding DNA: TGTGCCAGCAGCGTAGTAGAGGACAGCTCCTACGAGCAGTACTTC. The genes are TRBV9 and TRBJ2-7, with D maybe TRBD1 (6 bases). Germline CDR1 reads SGDLS; CDR2 reads YYNGEE. This CDR3 contains 15 residues. V lost 0 bases and J 0 bases, leaving 10 bases between the germline ends.

The rearrangement links TRBV29-1 to TRBJ2-3; either TRBD1 or TRBD2 may supply D (6 bases each). This CDR3 is 13 amino acids long. V lost 4 bases to trimming and J lost 4 bases, with 12 bases between them. Looked up from germline, CDR1 is SQVTM and CDR2 is ANQGSEA. The chain's CDR3 is CSVGGALPDTQYF. The CDR3 DNA follows: TGCAGCGTTGGGGGGGCCCTCCCAGATACGCAGTATTTT.

The sample holds a few counts of this clonotype. V and J are TRBV5-1 and TRBJ2-3; 13 positions match TRBD2. The CDR3 extends over 17 amino acids. The V gene end was trimmed by 3 bases and the J gene end by 1 base; junction bases not matched to a gene: 5. Germline V lookup: CDR1 SGHRS, CDR2 YFSETQ. For the CDR3, the DNA is TGCGCCAGCAGCTCCGGACTAGCGGGAGTAGGCACAGATACGCAGTATTTT. Translated, it gives CASSSGLAGVGTDTQYF.

V is TRBV29-1 and J is TRBJ1-1; the match to TRBD1 covers 9 bases. Trimming removed 6 bases from V and 4 bases from J; junction bases left unmatched: 6. CDR1 is SQVTM, CDR2 ANQGSEA, per germline. The CDR3 runs to 13 residues. The CDR3 is CSVSTGGSTEAFF. DNA for the CDR3: TGCAGCGTCTCGACAGGGGGGAGCACTGAAGCTTTCTTT.

V is TRBV6-2 or TRBV6-3 and J is TRBJ2-6; the D gene is possibly TRBD1 (5 bases). Trimming shortened V by 2 bases and J by 2 bases, and 10 bases separated the two germline ends. Germline CDR1 and CDR2: MNHEY and SVGEGT. The CDR3 sequence is 16 residues long. The CDR3 sequence: CASSYARAPGANVLTF. DNA of the CDR3: TGTGCCAGCAGTTACGCCAGGGCTCCTGGGGCCAACGTCCTGACTTTC.

This clonotype came up a few times. The rearrangement joins TRBV5-1 to TRBJ2-1; the match to TRBD2 covers 9 bases. The germline V gene encodes CDR1 SGHRS and CDR2 YFSETQ. V was clipped by 1 base and J by 2 bases; unmatched bases: 7. The CDR3 runs 17 residues. CDR3 sequence (DNA): TGCGCCAGCAGCTTGTTATCTAGCGGGACGACCTACAATGAGCAGTTCTTC. Translation: CASSLLSSGTTYNEQFF.